This is a list of T cell receptor beta chains from one sample in a study of cytomegalovirus exposure and HLA in healthy donors. TCRdb's copy holds only in-frame clones and misses some; the assay was immunoSEQ multiplex PCR. The table includes around 130,000 clones, approximately 80% detected once. The sequenced sample was PBMCs. The source is a woman in her thirties or forties in good health and CMV-seronegative. Both conserved end residues are part of each CDR3. A D gene is named only where the DNA matches it firmly. A row's size may be missing; if present it is once, few, many or a size class.

D gene,clone size,V gene,J gene,CDR3 DNA,CDR3 protein
NA,NA,TRBV27,TRBJ1-4,TGTGCCAGCAGTCCCAGACCAGGGTTTAACGAAAAACTGTTTTTT,CASSPRPGFNEKLFF
NA,NA,TRBV2,TRBJ2-2,TGTGCCAGCAGCCTGACACCGAACACCGGGGAGCTGTTTTTT,CASSLTPNTGELFF
NA,NA,TRBV6-6,TRBJ2-1,TGTGCCAGCAGTTACCCAACAGGGTTCACCTACAATGAGCAGTTCTTC,CASSYPTGFTYNEQFF
NA,NA,TRBV28,TRBJ1-3,TGTGCCAGCGTCGCACAGGGAAACACCATATATTTT,CASVAQGNTIYF
TRBD2,NA,TRBV30,TRBJ2-1,TGTGCCTGGATGTCGGGGAGACTAGCGGGAAAGGAGCAGTTCTTC,CAWMSGRLAGKEQFF
NA,NA,TRBV28,TRBJ1-2,TGTGCCAGCAGTACCTCGTGGGCCCCCTATGGCTACACCTTC,CASSTSWAPYGYTF
NA,NA,TRBV10-1,TRBJ2-5,TGCGCCAGGACAAGAACAACGGAACAAGAGACCCAGTACTTC,CARTRTTEQETQYF
TRBD1,NA,TRBV18,TRBJ2-7,TGTGCCAGCTCGGGCGGACAGGGTCGGGAGCAGTACTTC,CASSGGQGREQYF
TRBD1,NA,TRBV29-1,TRBJ2-1,TGCAGCGTGGGGACAGGGACGTCCTACAATGAGCAGTTCTTC,CSVGTGTSYNEQFF
NA,NA,TRBV30,TRBJ1-2,TGTGCCTGGAGTGGGACAGACTATGGCTACACCTTC,CAWSGTDYGYTF
TRBD2,NA,TRBV18,TRBJ2-1,TGTGCCAGCTCACCCTTTGGGGGGGGGAGCTCCTACAATGAGCAGTTCTTC,CASSPFGGGSSYNEQFF
TRBD2,NA,TRBV19,TRBJ2-7,TGTGCCAGTAGGAGTCCAGCCGGGACTAGCGGGAGGCCAGGGGAGCAGTACTTC,CASRSPAGTSGRPGEQYF
NA,NA,TRBV5-1,TRBJ1-1,TGCGCCAGCAGCTTGGCCAGCGGGGCGGAATACACTGAAGCTTTCTTT,CASSLASGAEYTEAFF
NA,NA,TRBV27,TRBJ2-2,TGTGCCAGCCCAGGATTTCTTTGCAACACCGGGGAGCTGTTTTTT,CASPGFLCNTGELFF
TRBD2,NA,TRBV7-9,TRBJ2-1,TGTGCCAGCAGTTCAAACCCCCGGGAGGAGAATGAGCAGTTCTTC,CASSSNPREENEQFF
TRBD1,NA,TRBV30,TRBJ1-2,TGTGCCTGGAGTACCGGGACAGGAGGCTACACCTTC,CAWSTGTGGYTF
TRBD1,NA,TRBV5-1,TRBJ2-7,TGCGCCAGCACCTTAGACAGGGGCGAGCAGTACTTC,CASTLDRGEQYF
TRBD2,few,TRBV14,TRBJ2-7,TGTGCCAGCAGCCAAGTAGCGGGTGGGCAGTACGAGCAGTACTTC,CASSQVAGGQYEQYF
TRBD1,once,TRBV6-4,TRBJ2-2,TGTGCCAGCAGTAGACAGGGGGACACCGGGGAGCTGTTTTTT,CASSRQGDTGELFF
TRBD2,NA,TRBV9,TRBJ2-1,TGTGCCAGCAGCCTCGGACTAGCGGGGGGGCCCTACTACAATGAGCAGTTCTTC,CASSLGLAGGPYYNEQFF
TRBD2,NA,TRBV30,TRBJ2-7,TGTGCCTGGAGTAGAGAAAGGCCTTCTAGCGGGAGGGTGGGGGAGCAGTACTTC,CAWSRERPSSGRVGEQYF
NA,NA,TRBV30,TRBJ2-3,TGTGCCTGGAATGGTGCAGGGGCCGGTACCGATACGCAGTATTTT,CAWNGAGAGTDTQYF
NA,NA,TRBV4-2,TRBJ1-6,TGTGCCAGCAGCCAGTGGGACTCGGACTCACCCCTCCACTTT,CASSQWDSDSPLHF
TRBD2,NA,TRBV5-4,TRBJ2-7,TGTGCCAGCAGCGTGGGACTAGCGGGAGTAGAAGAGCAGTACTTC,CASSVGLAGVEEQYF
NA,NA,TRBV25-1,TRBJ1-2,TGTGCCAGCAGTCGGGTGGGAGTAGGATATGGCTACACCTTC,CASSRVGVGYGYTF
TRBD2,NA,TRBV5-1,TRBJ2-7,TGCGCCAGCAGCTTGGGTAGCGGGAACTACGAGCAGTACTTC,CASSLGSGNYEQYF
NA,NA,TRBV1,TRBJ2-3,TGCACCAGCAGAGAAATAGCGGGAGGTGGGGAAGATACGCAGTATTTT,CTSREIAGGGEDTQYF
TRBD2,NA,TRBV11-2,TRBJ2-7,TGTGCCAGCAGCTTACGGGCTAGCGGGAGCCGCGACGAGCAGTACTTC,CASSLRASGSRDEQYF
TRBD1,NA,TRBV6-1,TRBJ1-2,TGTGCCAGCAGTGAGACAGGGTGGACGGGCTACACCTTC,CASSETGWTGYTF
NA,NA,TRBV28,TRBJ1-4,TGTGCCAGCAGTGTGACAGGTCTTCGGGAAAAACTGTTTTTT,CASSVTGLREKLFF
NA,NA,TRBV9,TRBJ2-3,TGTGCCAGCAGCGTAGGGGGCCTGAGGTCAGATACGCAGTATTTT,CASSVGGLRSDTQYF
NA,NA,TRBV7-8,TRBJ2-7,TGTGCCAGCAGCTTATCCCTCGAGCAGTACTTC,CASSLSLEQYF
NA,few,TRBV28,TRBJ1-2,TGTGCCAGCAGTTCCACGACAGGTTGGGGGTTCGATTATGGCTACACCTTC,CASSSTTGWGFDYGYTF
NA,NA,TRBV5-1,TRBJ1-4,TGCGCCAGCAGGGGGGGTTCAACTAATGAAAAACTGTTTTTT,CASRGGSTNEKLFF
NA,NA,TRBV29-1,TRBJ1-5,TGCAGCGTTGATTTAGGGGGCAATCAGCCCCAGCATTTT,CSVDLGGNQPQHF
NA,NA,TRBV11-3,TRBJ1-6,TGTGCCAGCAGCTTAGATCGGGTTTCACCCCTCCACTTT,CASSLDRVSPLHF
NA,NA,TRBV6-5,TRBJ1-3,TGTGCCAGCAGTTACACAGGGCCTGGAAACACCATATACTTT,CASSYTGPGNTIYF
NA,NA,TRBV5-1,TRBJ1-4,TGCGCCAGCAGCTTGACAGGGACGGAAAGTACCGATGAAAAACTGTTTTTT,CASSLTGTESTDEKLFF
NA,NA,TRBV7-3,TRBJ1-1,TGTGCCAGCAGTTCGAACACAGGCCAAGCTTTCTTT,CASSSNTGQAFF
TRBD2,NA,TRBV27,TRBJ2-1,TGTGCCAGCAGTTTGCTTAGCGGGAGCTCCTACAATGAGCAGTTCTTC,CASSLLSGSSYNEQFF